Listed below are T cell receptor beta chains from one sample, sequenced in a study of blood T cell repertoires in COVID-19. Method: immunoSEQ multiplex PCR; TCRdb's copy keeps in-frame clones and lacks some. The sample shows 350,000 to 450,000 clones, around nine tenths of them seen only once. Sequenced: peripheral blood. The receptors here all came from a woman aged 55 to 70 with COVID-19, enrolled during active disease. The CDR3 runs from the conserved cysteine through the conserved F or W. The order of the fields is CDR3 DNA, CDR3 protein, V gene, D gene, clone size, J gene. A D gene is named only where the DNA matches it firmly. Not every row has a clone size; where given, it reads once, few, many or a size class.

CDR3 DNA: TGTGCCAGCAGTTTTTTCCCGAGGACTGAAGCTTTCTTT
CDR3 protein: CASSFFPRTEAFF
V gene: TRBV27
D gene: NA
clone size: NA
J gene: TRBJ1-1

CDR3 DNA: TGTGCCAGCAGCTTGGGCCAGTACGAGCAGTACTTC
CDR3 protein: CASSLGQYEQYF
V gene: TRBV5-6
D gene: NA
clone size: NA
J gene: TRBJ2-7

CDR3 DNA: TGCGCCAGCAGCGCGGGACAGGGGGCCACCGGGGAGCTGTTTTTT
CDR3 protein: CASSAGQGATGELFF
V gene: TRBV5-1
D gene: TRBD1
clone size: few
J gene: TRBJ2-2

CDR3 DNA: TGCGCCAGCAGCCCCTGGACAAACGACTACGAGCAGTACTTC
CDR3 protein: CASSPWTNDYEQYF
V gene: TRBV4-1
D gene: NA
clone size: NA
J gene: TRBJ2-7

CDR3 DNA: TGTGCCAGCAGCGTTCCCGCGGGGCCCGCTAACTATGGCTACACCTTC
CDR3 protein: CASSVPAGPANYGYTF
V gene: TRBV9
D gene: NA
clone size: NA
J gene: TRBJ1-2

CDR3 DNA: TGTGCCAGCACCGAGGCGAGGCTCCAAGAGACCCAGTACTTC
CDR3 protein: CASTEARLQETQYF
V gene: TRBV7-9
D gene: NA
clone size: NA
J gene: TRBJ2-5

CDR3 DNA: TGTGCCAGCAGCCGGGGACAGGGGGGTAATTCACCCCTCCACTTT
CDR3 protein: CASSRGQGGNSPLHF
V gene: TRBV27
D gene: TRBD1
clone size: NA
J gene: TRBJ1-6

CDR3 DNA: TGTGCCAGCAGCGTGCCGGGACAGGGGGCCAGAGTAGCTTTCTTT
CDR3 protein: CASSVPGQGARVAFF
V gene: TRBV11-3
D gene: TRBD1
clone size: NA
J gene: TRBJ1-1

CDR3 DNA: TGCGCCAGCAAAGGTAGCGGGGGGGCGAATGAGCAGTTCTTC
CDR3 protein: CASKGSGGANEQFF
V gene: TRBV5-1
D gene: TRBD2
clone size: NA
J gene: TRBJ2-1

CDR3 DNA: TGTGCCAGCAGCTCGAGCCTTGGTGCCTACGAGCAGTACTTC
CDR3 protein: CASSSSLGAYEQYF
V gene: TRBV7-8
D gene: NA
clone size: NA
J gene: TRBJ2-7

CDR3 DNA: TGTGCCAGCAGTTACTCGGGACATTGGAACACCGGGGAGCTGTTTTTT
CDR3 protein: CASSYSGHWNTGELFF
V gene: TRBV6-2/TRBV6-3
D gene: NA
clone size: NA
J gene: TRBJ2-2

CDR3 DNA: TGTGCCAGCAGCCCTGGTTTCGGGGGGAATGAGCAGTTCTTC
CDR3 protein: CASSPGFGGNEQFF
V gene: TRBV7-2
D gene: TRBD2
clone size: NA
J gene: TRBJ2-1

CDR3 DNA: TGCGCCAGCAGCTTTAAAGCCGGGGACAGAGACACTGAAGCTTTCTTT
CDR3 protein: CASSFKAGDRDTEAFF
V gene: TRBV5-1
D gene: TRBD1
clone size: NA
J gene: TRBJ1-1

CDR3 DNA: TGTGCCAGCAGTGAAGCTGGACACAACTATGGCTACACCTTC
CDR3 protein: CASSEAGHNYGYTF
V gene: TRBV2
D gene: NA
clone size: NA
J gene: TRBJ1-2

CDR3 DNA: TGTGCCAGCAGTGGCAACGGAGAGCCCCAGCATTTT
CDR3 protein: CASSGNGEPQHF
V gene: TRBV2
D gene: NA
clone size: few
J gene: TRBJ1-5

CDR3 DNA: TGTGCCAGCAGCTTTTTTGCGGGGGCCTACACAGATACGCAGTATTTT
CDR3 protein: CASSFFAGAYTDTQYF
V gene: TRBV7-2
D gene: NA
clone size: once
J gene: TRBJ2-3

CDR3 DNA: TGTGCCAGCAGTGAGTCTAGCGGGGGAACCGGGGAGCTGTTTTTT
CDR3 protein: CASSESSGGTGELFF
V gene: TRBV6-4
D gene: TRBD2
clone size: NA
J gene: TRBJ2-2

CDR3 DNA: TGTGCCAGCAGCCCCAGCGGGGGTTACAATCAGCCCCAGCATTTT
CDR3 protein: CASSPSGGYNQPQHF
V gene: TRBV7-2
D gene: NA
clone size: few
J gene: TRBJ1-5

CDR3 DNA: TGTGCCAGCAGCCGAGGAACAGGGGGCTACGAGCAGTACTTC
CDR3 protein: CASSRGTGGYEQYF
V gene: TRBV13
D gene: TRBD1
clone size: NA
J gene: TRBJ2-7

CDR3 DNA: TGTGCCAGCAGTGAAGCAGGGGGCAATCAGCCCCAGCATTTT
CDR3 protein: CASSEAGGNQPQHF
V gene: TRBV6-1
D gene: NA
clone size: NA
J gene: TRBJ1-5

CDR3 DNA: TGTGCCAGCTCAGCCCAGTTACCGGGACAGGGGGCCCGGGAGCAGTTCTTC
CDR3 protein: CASSAQLPGQGAREQFF
V gene: TRBV18
D gene: TRBD1
clone size: NA
J gene: TRBJ2-1

CDR3 DNA: TGTGCCAGCAGCCCATACTTAAACACTGAAGCTTTCTTT
CDR3 protein: CASSPYLNTEAFF
V gene: TRBV7-3
D gene: NA
clone size: NA
J gene: TRBJ1-1

CDR3 DNA: TGTGCCAGCAGCCAAACCACTAGCGGGGAAAGGGAAGAGACCCAGTACTTC
CDR3 protein: CASSQTTSGEREETQYF
V gene: TRBV3-1/TRBV3-2
D gene: TRBD2
clone size: NA
J gene: TRBJ2-5

CDR3 DNA: TGTGCCAGCAGTCACTCGGGGAATCAGCCCCAGCATTTT
CDR3 protein: CASSHSGNQPQHF
V gene: TRBV27
D gene: NA
clone size: NA
J gene: TRBJ1-5

CDR3 DNA: TGTGCCAGCAGCGTACACCCAGGACAGGGTCCAGGCTACGAGCAGTACTTC
CDR3 protein: CASSVHPGQGPGYEQYF
V gene: TRBV9
D gene: TRBD1
clone size: NA
J gene: TRBJ2-7

CDR3 DNA: TGTGCCACCAGCAGAGATCTGGCCCTTCATCCCACCTTC
CDR3 protein: CATSRDLALHPTF
V gene: TRBV15
D gene: NA
clone size: once
J gene: TRBJ1-2

CDR3 DNA: TGTGCCAGCAGCTTTGGACAGGGGGAGTACACTGAAGCTTTCTTT
CDR3 protein: CASSFGQGEYTEAFF
V gene: TRBV7-8
D gene: TRBD1
clone size: NA
J gene: TRBJ1-1

CDR3 DNA: TGTGCCTGGAGTACCTTAGCGGCGGCCGGGGAGCTGTTTTTT
CDR3 protein: CAWSTLAAAGELFF
V gene: TRBV30
D gene: NA
clone size: few
J gene: TRBJ2-2

CDR3 DNA: TGTGCCAGCAGTTTCGAGTTTACTGAAGCTTTCTTT
CDR3 protein: CASSFEFTEAFF
V gene: TRBV12-3/TRBV12-4
D gene: NA
clone size: NA
J gene: TRBJ1-1

CDR3 DNA: TGTGCCAGCAGCTATTCGGGTTATGAGCAGTTCTTC
CDR3 protein: CASSYSGYEQFF
V gene: TRBV5-4
D gene: NA
clone size: NA
J gene: TRBJ2-1

CDR3 DNA: TGCAGCGTTGAGGGCAGGGGAGATGGCTACACCTTC
CDR3 protein: CSVEGRGDGYTF
V gene: TRBV29-1
D gene: NA
clone size: NA
J gene: TRBJ1-2

CDR3 DNA: TGTGCCAGCAGTGAAGCCGGAGAGACCCAGTACTTC
CDR3 protein: CASSEAGETQYF
V gene: TRBV2
D gene: NA
clone size: NA
J gene: TRBJ2-5

CDR3 DNA: TGTGCCAGCAGTGATGGGCGGGGGCGCGACTATGGCTACACCTTC
CDR3 protein: CASSDGRGRDYGYTF
V gene: TRBV6-1
D gene: NA
clone size: once
J gene: TRBJ1-2